This T cell receptor (beta chain) emerged from a study of cytomegalovirus exposure and HLA in healthy donors (TCRdb year 2017). About the study as a whole: According to an earlier analysis of several hundred of the donors, 150 million to 200 million T cells yielded 100 million or so unique TCR beta sequences and approximately 300 Gb of sequence data. An early release that covered 500 to 800 HLA-typed donors contained about 300 gigabases of sequencing data and approximately 85 million unique TCR sequences. Of the approximately 400 genotyped donors, over 65% fell in the genetic ancestry cluster associated with self-reported Caucasian donors. The aim of the study was to test whether cataloging public T cell receptors could identify signatures of past pathogen exposure. Using immunosequencing, the study profiled T cell repertoires from 640 or so subjects and related those repertoires to cytomegalovirus serostatus. In addition to the first cohort of around 670 subjects, a separate validation cohort of approximately 120 different subjects was used. The study combined high-throughput TCR immunosequencing, statistical association of individual TCRs with disease status, and machine learning to predict cytomegalovirus infection status. A later analysis re-analyzed previously published TCR beta repertoires from 600 to 850 donors and added high-resolution HLA genotyping to study TCR occurrence patterns. Rather than drawing on any new phenotypic data, the later analysis identified candidate immune exposures from TCR beta sequences and the way those sequences occurred across donors. An earlier analysis of 587 of the donors used high-throughput TCR beta sequencing to judge whether each TCR beta V gene segment behaved as functional or pseudogenic. Alongside the repertoire data, information on donor age, sex, ethnicity and CMV serostatus was compiled. Genome-wide SNP genotypes for about 65% of the 666 donors were used in a later genetic analysis, which treated that subset as a discovery cohort. Every repertoire in the discovery cohort had been generated on one and the same sequencing platform. Class I and class II HLA loci were covered by the typing at four-digit resolution. Typing coverage differed by locus: A, B, C, DRB1 and DQB1 were typed in about 620-630 donors, DQA1 in about 500, DPA1 in some 570, and DPB1 in about 450. Because of strong linkage in the cohort, five DR-DQ haplotypes were treated as single units for association and clustering. Among some 410 genotyped donors of the cohort, an average of around 250,000 unique TCR beta nucleotide sequences was sequenced per donor, of which 15% to 20% were non-productive.

Points the paper makes about the study in general: Linkage disequilibrium might explain the correlated functional status among segregating V segments, but an unknown experimental factor could not be ruled out. Because HLA typing was unavailable for some donors at each locus, only the typed subset was used in association tests. According to a later genetic analysis, donors in an Asian-associated ancestry cluster had fewer N-insertions in productive TCRs than the roughly 700-donor mean. Cytomegalovirus status was reported to be diagnosed by the classifier with high specificity and sensitivity in both the original and validation cohorts. A later analysis found that HLA-associated TCR beta chains were more clonally expanded and had lower generation probabilities than equally common non-associated chains. The cohort was sequenced for TCR beta chains only, and without alpha or paired-chain data the features that could be detected were limited. In an earlier analysis of approximately 600 of the donors, most TCR beta V segments were observed in productive rearrangements about 87% or about 30% of the time, broadly matching IMGT annotations. Because counts were too low, about 18 rarely observed V segments, including chromosome 9 orphons, were excluded from the earlier analysis of 587 of the donors. Several of the top co-occurrence clusters appeared to be linked to parvovirus B19, influenza, CMV and Epstein-Barr virus, according to a later analysis. The study listed approximately 150 TCR beta chains as associated with cytomegalovirus. The presence/absence analyses assumed that sequencing depth was roughly uniform across donors, and that assumption may not be true. According to the authors, the approach could potentially be generalized to other disease states and immunological phenotypes. The sequencing pipeline was judged likely to have produced a cluster of highly shared sequence variants as a technical artifact. A further reported finding was that TCR beta sequences accurately predicted the HLA-A and HLA-B alleles for most subjects in the first cohort. Three of the identified cytomegalovirus-associated TCR beta chains were confirmed in vitro to be specific for cytomegalovirus antigens. Assigning TCR associations to individual alleles was difficult when HLA alleles, especially DR and DQ, strongly co-occurred. In a later analysis, around 17,000 TCR beta sequences were associated with specific HLA alleles at a false discovery rate of 0.05. A later analysis found that TCR association rates varied across HLA loci, with DRB1 alleles showing the most associated TCRs and HLA-C alleles the fewest. An association between a missense DCLRE1C variant and V-gene and J-gene trimming of TCR beta chains was found in a later genetic analysis and replicated in an independent cohort. The 87-base-pair reads could not distinguish some IMGT-functional V segments, including TRBV6-2 and TRBV6-3, so those segments were excluded. Most TCR sequences were seen in very few donors, while some public TCRs were found in many individuals. Most CMV-associated TCR beta chains appeared to be HLA-restricted in a later analysis, and the HLA associations seemed to be driven largely by CMV exposure. For the cohort, immune exposure information was limited to CMV serostatus.

Points on this clone: This receptor's antigen is unknown.

The method behind the library was the immunoSEQ multiplex PCR assay. For the multiplex PCR, a mixture combining 60 forward primers for TCR Vbeta segments and 13 reverse primers for TCR Jbeta segments was used. The CDR3 region of rearranged TCR beta genes was amplified from genomic DNA with a multiplex PCR assay. Amplified TCR beta libraries were sequenced as 87-base-pair reads on the Illumina HiSeq System. In the original analysis: Across the 670 or so repertoires, a later analysis counted 60 million to 90 million unique TCR beta chains, around 11 million of which were shared by at least two donors. Raw reads were error-corrected and collapsed into unique sequences by a nearest-neighbor algorithm in which closely related sequences were merged to remove PCR and sequencing errors. CDR3 sequences were aligned to IMGT reference sequences to assign V, D and J gene segments. Each retained sequence needed at least a six-nucleotide match to both a V gene segment and a J gene segment. A rearrangement was called productive if the CDR3 had no stop codons and remained in frame with V and J, and every other rearrangement was called non-productive. CDR3 was defined according to IMGT convention as the region running from the second conserved V-encoded cysteine to the conserved J-encoded phenylalanine. In an earlier analysis of 500 to 650 of the donors, sequences lacking an unambiguous match to a single V gene segment were excluded. In an earlier analysis of some 590 of the donors, a V segment was called functional when productive rearrangements were above 56.7%, and segregating when the standard deviation between donors exceeded 5%. A statistical classification framework was built for diagnosing cytomegalovirus status from the catalog of TCR beta chain sequences. In a later analysis, V and J genes were assigned by comparing TCR nucleotide sequences against IMGT/GENE-DB human TR gene sequences. Using the TCRdist pipeline, a later analysis assigned CDR3 sequences along with most-parsimonious VDJ recombination scenarios. In a later analysis, every TCR beta chain was defined by the combination of its CDR3 amino acid sequence and its V-gene family, and reads without a unique V-gene family were dropped. A later analysis removed 600 or so highly shared, low-generation-probability nucleotide sequences to deal with suspected cross-contamination and a sequencing artifact. A later analysis calculated a clonal expansion index for each public chain from normalized within-repertoire ranks of inferred template counts. In a later analysis, generation probabilities were computed using a VDJ recombination model fitted to out-of-frame rearrangements, and the results were checked against IGoR. In a later analysis, TCR-TCR, TCR-HLA and TCR-CMV co-occurrence was scored with hypergeometric tests, and a repertoire-size bias correction was applied to TCR pairs. In a later analysis, false discovery rates were estimated by permuting HLA or CMV assignments 20 times. In a later analysis, co-occurring TCRs were grouped with DBSCAN, and TCRdist sequence similarity was added when clustering was performed within HLA-allele-positive subsets. Co-occurrence clustering excluded repertoires with fewer than 30,000 or more than 120,000 public chains, plus five with anomalous nucleotide sharing. TCRdb carries this immuneACCESS record with in-frame sequences only. Its versions omit some clonotypes, under half of them owing to an unresolved V gene in the studies checked, with the rest unexplained. The V and J calls and clone size were taken over from that table, and D and trimming were inferred from the DNA. The table kept for this sample lists 50,000 to 60,000 clones. The top ten clones comprise 3.5% to 4% of the sample.

The cohort comprised more than 550 healthy bone marrow donors. At the time of sampling, every cohort member was nominally healthy, though immune exposures that went unrecorded were likely present. The donor was CMV seronegative and belonged to the group of around 400 seronegative cohort members. Each donor provided a peripheral blood sample, and peripheral blood mononuclear cells were used for TCR beta sequencing. The Qiagen DNeasy Blood Extraction Kit was used to extract genomic DNA from the blood cell samples. The CDR3, cysteine through phenylalanine, is 15 amino acids long. Only CDR3 DNA remains: 45 bases, in frame from the first base. Sequences MNHEY (CDR1) and SVGAGI (CDR2) are obtained from the germline V gene. Trimming takes 2 bases off V and 4 bases off J; junction bases not matched to a gene: 5.

This TCR derives from a male donor in good health and CMV-seronegative. Sequencing was carried out using PBMCs. The chain uses TRBV6-5 and TRBJ1-2; 9 bases in the junction line up with TRBD1. In nucleotides, the sequence is TGTGCCAGCAGTTACGCGGACAGGGGCGGCTATGGCTACACCTTC. Translation gives CASSYADRGGYGYTF.